This TCR beta chain was captured in a study of OX40 agonist ivuxolimab in advanced cancers. The repertoire was sequenced with immunoSEQ multiplex PCR; TCRdb's copy has only in-frame clones and lacks some. This sample carries tens of thousands of clones, about 91% of them seen once, and the ten largest clones take about 14%. CDR1 is ENHRY and CDR2 is SYGVKD in the germline V gene. The junction had 11 bases not matched to a gene; V was cut back by 10 bases and J by 3 bases. This CDR3 is built from 14 residues. This TCR came from an adult with an advanced solid tumor such as melanoma, head and neck, liver or kidney cancer. Source: CD4+ or CD8+ T cells sorted from blood, taken in a trial of the OX40 agonist ivuxolimab. The rearrangement joins TRBV10-3 to TRBJ2-5; TRBD1 matches at 7 bases. CDR3 residues: CASMAAQGEETQYF. CDR3 DNA sequence: TGTGCCAGCATGGCCGCTCAGGGGGAAGAGACCCAGTACTTC.